A single sample is the source of the 9 T cell receptor beta chains below, sequenced in a study of blood T cell repertoires in COVID-19. The repertoire was sequenced with immunoSEQ multiplex PCR; TCRdb's copy has only in-frame clones and lacks some. The sample gives around 160,000 clones, roughly 93% of which show up once; about 2% is in the top ten. Sample: peripheral blood. These receptors were collected from a man younger than 35 with acute or convalescent COVID-19.

This chain links TRBV5-1 with TRBJ2-5, with a tentative D call TRBD1 (6 bases). V gave up 5 bases and J gave up 3 bases, with 17 bases separating them. Germline V lookup: CDR1 SGHRS, CDR2 YFSETQ. This CDR3 contains 15 residues. In DNA, the CDR3 is TGCGCCAGCAGTAACCTAGAGGGGGTAAAAGAGACCCAGTACTTC. Protein sequence: CASSNLEGVKETQYF. Drawing the rest from reference TRBV5-1 and TRBJ2-5, the complete variable domain is KAGVTQTPRYLIKTRGQQVTLSCSPISGHRSVSWYQQTPGQGLQFLFEYFSETQRNKGNFPGRFSGRQFSNSRSEMNVSTLELGDSALYLCASSNLEGVKETQYFGPGTRLLVL.

The rearrangement joins TRBV7-2 to TRBJ1-2; D is ambiguous. V was clipped by 7 bases and J by 8 bases, with 17 bases between them. CDR1 and CDR2 (germline): SGHTA, FQGNSA. The CDR3 covers 13 residues. The CDR3 here is CASIPVARQGYTF. As DNA, the CDR3 is TGTGCCAGCATCCCGGTGGCGAGACAAGGCTACACCTTC.

This chain links TRBV4-2 with TRBJ2-1, with D perhaps TRBD2 (6 bases). In germline, CDR1 is LGHNA, CDR2 YNFKEQ. The CDR3 extends over 15 amino acids. The germline V and J ends were trimmed by 1 base and 6 bases, with 13 bases remaining between them. This chain's CDR3 is CASSQGSGDANEQFF. The CDR3 nucleotides read TGTGCCAGCAGCCAAGGGTCGGGAGACGCCAATGAGCAGTTCTTC.

This chain joins TRBV5-1 and TRBJ1-1, with 10 bases identical to TRBD1. There are 14 residues in the CDR3. V lost 3 bases to trimming and J lost 3 bases; unmatched junction nucleotides: 2. Germline CDR1 SGHRS, CDR2 YFSETQ. CDR3 in DNA: TGCGCCAGCAGCTCAGGACAGGGGGACACTGAAGCTTTCTTT. Translated: CASSSGQGDTEAFF. Full variable domain (remainder filled in from reference TRBV5-1 and TRBJ1-1): KAGVTQTPRYLIKTRGQQVTLSCSPISGHRSVSWYQQTPGQGLQFLFEYFSETQRNKGNFPGRFSGRQFSNSRSEMNVSTLELGDSALYLCASSSGQGDTEAFFGQGTRLTVV.

V usage is TRBV30 and J usage is TRBJ1-2, with TRBD1 identical over 9 bases. The CDR3 covers 13 residues. The germline V gene encodes CDR1 GTSNPN and CDR2 SVGIG (reference sequence). V lost 5 bases, J lost 4 bases, and 5 bases stayed unmatched. The CDR3 protein is CAWGRTGAYGYTF. The CDR3, as DNA: TGTGCCTGGGGCAGGACAGGGGCCTATGGCTACACCTTC.

The rearrangement links TRBV10-3 to TRBJ2-3; D is perhaps TRBD2 (5 bases). This CDR3 has 15 amino acids. Trimming took 0 bases from V and 3 from J, leaving 10 bases between them. Germline CDR1 ENHRY, CDR2 SYGVKD. The DNA of the CDR3 is TGTGCCATCAGTGAGTCAGTAGCGAGTACAGATACGCAGTATTTT. Translating it yields CAISESVASTDTQYF.

The chain couples TRBV11-3 to TRBJ1-1; the match to TRBD1 covers 7 bases. Germline V gene data show CDR1 as SGHNT and CDR2 as YENEEA. The CDR3 is made up of 13 amino acids. J gave up 1 base and V 5 bases, and 1 base lay outside the gene matches. This CDR3 is CASSRTGNTEAFF. The CDR3 DNA follows: TGTGCCAGCAGCCGGACAGGGAACACTGAAGCTTTCTTT.

The rearrangement uses TRBV5-1 and TRBJ2-1; the D is unclear. CDR1 and CDR2 from the germline V gene are SGHRS and YFSETQ. V was cut by 3 bases and J by 3 bases, with 13 bases left in between. CDR3 length: 15 amino acids. CDR3 sequence: CASSSGEPSYNEQFF. CDR3 bases: TGCGCCAGCAGCTCCGGTGAACCGAGCTACAATGAGCAGTTCTTC.

This rearrangement joins TRBV19 to TRBJ1-2, with a weak D call TRBD1 (5 bases). The CDR3 spans 15 residues. Germline V gene lookup returns CDR1 LNHDA and CDR2 SQIVND (reference sequence). Trimming removed 7 bases at V and 4 bases at J, with 19 bases between. The CDR3 coding sequence is TGTGCCAGTATCTGGGGCGTCGGGTCAAGCTATGGCTACACCTTC. This gives the protein CASIWGVGSSYGYTF.